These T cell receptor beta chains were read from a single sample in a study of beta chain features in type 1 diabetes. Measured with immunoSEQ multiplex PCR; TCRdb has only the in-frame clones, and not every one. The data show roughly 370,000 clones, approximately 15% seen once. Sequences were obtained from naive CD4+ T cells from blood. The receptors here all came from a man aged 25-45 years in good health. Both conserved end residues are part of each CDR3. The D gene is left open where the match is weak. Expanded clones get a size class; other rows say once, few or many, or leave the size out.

CDR3: CASREREGQPQHF
DNA: TGCGCCAGCAGGGAGAGGGAGGGTCAGCCCCAGCATTTT
size: .
V: TRBV10-2
D: .
J: TRBJ1-5

CDR3: CASSARRGGTEAFF
DNA: TGTGCCAGCAGCGCTAGACGGGGAGGCACTGAAGCTTTCTTT
size: few
V: TRBV7-2
D: .
J: TRBJ1-1

CDR3: CASSSYGQGRFQETQYF
DNA: TGTGCCAGCAGTTCATACGGACAGGGACGATTCCAAGAGACCCAGTACTTC
size: few
V: TRBV27
D: TRBD1
J: TRBJ2-5

CDR3: CASSVGQGMLNTIYF
DNA: TGTGCCAGCAGCGTAGGACAGGGGATGTTAAACACCATATATTTT
size: .
V: TRBV9
D: TRBD1
J: TRBJ1-3

CDR3: CASSLLSGDNSPLHF
DNA: TGCGCCAGCAGCTTGCTGTCCGGGGATAATTCACCCCTCCACTTT
size: few
V: TRBV5-1
D: .
J: TRBJ1-6

CDR3: CASRPGYAIQYF
DNA: TGTGCCAGCAGGCCAGGTTACGCCATTCAGTACTTC
size: .
V: TRBV2
D: .
J: TRBJ2-4

CDR3: CASSVEGAHEQFF
DNA: TGTGCCAGCAGTGTCGAGGGGGCCCATGAGCAGTTCTTC
size: few
V: TRBV6-4
D: TRBD1
J: TRBJ2-1

CDR3: CASSSTGTAYGYTF
DNA: TGTGCCAGCAGCTCTACCGGGACAGCCTATGGCTACACCTTC
size: .
V: TRBV7-9
D: TRBD1
J: TRBJ1-2

CDR3: CASSARGLALSDTQYF
DNA: TGTGCCAGCAGTGCCAGGGGCCTAGCCCTTTCGGATACGCAGTATTTT
size: few
V: TRBV6-6
D: .
J: TRBJ2-3

CDR3: CASSLAGTGGQYF
DNA: TGTGCCAGCAGCTTAGCCGGGACAGGGGGACAGTACTTC
size: few
V: TRBV7-2
D: TRBD1
J: TRBJ2-7

CDR3: CASGQGVGLYEQYF
DNA: TGTGCCAGCGGACAGGGCGTAGGGCTCTACGAGCAGTACTTC
size: .
V: TRBV6-5
D: TRBD1
J: TRBJ2-7

CDR3: CSVASYRGQGANVLTF
DNA: TGCAGCGTCGCTTCTTACAGGGGGCAGGGGGCCAACGTCCTGACTTTC
size: .
V: TRBV29-1
D: TRBD1
J: TRBJ2-6

CDR3: CASSLTGASTDTQYF
DNA: TGCGCCAGCAGTTTGACAGGGGCCAGCACAGATACGCAGTATTTT
size: few
V: TRBV5-1
D: TRBD1
J: TRBJ2-3

CDR3: CASSSRPPYEQYF
DNA: TGTGCCAGCAGCTCTCGCCCCCCATACGAGCAGTACTTC
size: few
V: TRBV7-2
D: .
J: TRBJ2-7

CDR3: CASSVGGGNEQFF
DNA: TGTGCCAGCAGTGTTGGCGGGGGGAATGAGCAGTTCTTC
size: .
V: TRBV2
D: TRBD2
J: TRBJ2-1

CDR3: CASSTTPGGYNEQFF
DNA: TGTGCCAGCAGCACCACCCCTGGGGGCTACAATGAGCAGTTCTTC
size: .
V: TRBV9
D: .
J: TRBJ2-1

CDR3: CATSSDRGYYNEQFF
DNA: TGTGCCACCAGCAGCGACAGGGGATACTACAATGAGCAGTTCTTC
size: many
V: TRBV15
D: TRBD1
J: TRBJ2-1

CDR3: CASSQHDSKLFF
DNA: TGCGCCAGCAGCCAGCATGATTCGAAACTGTTTTTT
size: .
V: TRBV4-1
D: .
J: TRBJ1-4

CDR3: CSAVRNRDTEAFF
DNA: TGCAGCGCCGTCCGTAACCGGGACACTGAAGCTTTCTTT
size: few
V: TRBV29-1
D: .
J: TRBJ1-1

CDR3: CASSLDGRGNQPQHF
DNA: TGTGCCAGCAGCTTAGATGGCAGGGGCAATCAGCCCCAGCATTTT
size: once
V: TRBV11-2
D: .
J: TRBJ1-5

CDR3: CASSLGLAGGRSWETQYF
DNA: TGTGCCAGCAGCTTAGGACTAGCGGGAGGGCGAAGTTGGGAGACCCAGTACTTC
size: few
V: TRBV7-2
D: TRBD2
J: TRBJ2-5

CDR3: CASSLLWNTEAFF
DNA: TGTGCCAGCAGCTTACTCTGGAACACTGAAGCTTTCTTT
size: few
V: TRBV7-9
D: .
J: TRBJ1-1

CDR3: CASSSASGARETQYF
DNA: TGTGCCAGCAGCTCTGCGTCTGGGGCACGGGAGACCCAGTACTTC
size: few
V: TRBV7-6
D: .
J: TRBJ2-5

CDR3: CASSFPAGNQETQYF
DNA: TGTGCCAGCAGCTTCCCAGCGGGGAACCAAGAGACCCAGTACTTC
size: .
V: TRBV5-4
D: TRBD2
J: TRBJ2-5

CDR3: CASSPETGGYEQFF
DNA: TGCGCCAGCAGCCCGGAGACAGGGGGCTATGAGCAGTTCTTC
size: .
V: TRBV4-1
D: TRBD1
J: TRBJ2-1

CDR3: CAWSPGDQPQHF
DNA: TGTGCCTGGAGTCCGGGAGATCAGCCCCAGCATTTT
size: .
V: TRBV30
D: .
J: TRBJ1-5

CDR3: CASSQRGWDEKLFF
DNA: TGTGCCAGCAGCCAAAGAGGGTGGGATGAAAAACTGTTTTTT
size: .
V: TRBV4-2
D: .
J: TRBJ1-4

CDR3: CSGTGTSGRLWDTQYF
DNA: TGCAGCGGTACCGGGACTAGCGGGAGGTTATGGGATACGCAGTATTTT
size: .
V: TRBV29-1
D: TRBD2
J: TRBJ2-3

CDR3: CASSAGMAEAFF
DNA: TGTGCCAGCAGCGCTGGGATGGCTGAAGCTTTCTTT
size: .
V: TRBV9
D: .
J: TRBJ1-1

CDR3: CAWSVPGNYGYTF
DNA: TGTGCCTGGAGTGTACCAGGGAACTATGGCTACACCTTC
size: .
V: TRBV30
D: .
J: TRBJ1-2

CDR3: CATSRLVGELFF
DNA: TGTGCCACCAGCAGACTGGTGGGGGAGCTGTTTTTT
size: .
V: TRBV15
D: .
J: TRBJ2-2

CDR3: CASSSWTGVSTDTQYF
DNA: TGTGCCAGCAGTTCTTGGACAGGGGTGTCCACAGATACGCAGTATTTT
size: .
V: TRBV6-5
D: TRBD1
J: TRBJ2-3

CDR3: CASSPQWGTDTQYF
DNA: TGTGCCAGCAGCCCACAGTGGGGCACAGATACGCAGTATTTT
size: few
V: TRBV9
D: .
J: TRBJ2-3

CDR3: CASSAQGLAGYNEQFF
DNA: TGTGCCAGCAGCGCGCAGGGACTAGCGGGCTACAATGAGCAGTTCTTC
size: few
V: TRBV7-2
D: TRBD2
J: TRBJ2-1

CDR3: CASSQDPTGLETQYF
DNA: TGTGCCAGCAGCCAAGACCCGACAGGGTTGGAGACCCAGTACTTC
size: .
V: TRBV4-2
D: TRBD1
J: TRBJ2-5

CDR3: CASSQPDRFPCSGNTIYF
DNA: TGCGCCAGCAGTCAACCGGACAGGTTCCCTTGCTCTGGAAACACCATATATTTT
size: .
V: TRBV23-1
D: TRBD1
J: TRBJ1-3

CDR3: CASSGLALSSYNEQFF
DNA: TGTGCCAGCAGCGGACTAGCGCTTAGCTCCTACAATGAGCAGTTCTTC
size: few
V: TRBV9
D: TRBD2
J: TRBJ2-1

CDR3: CASSFPGLPGSYEQYF
DNA: TGTGCCAGCAGTTTCCCGGGACTACCAGGATCCTACGAGCAGTACTTC
size: .
V: TRBV28
D: TRBD2
J: TRBJ2-7

CDR3: CAWSYGGSGKNEQFF
DNA: TGTGCCTGGAGCTACGGCGGGAGCGGGAAAAATGAGCAGTTCTTC
size: few
V: TRBV30
D: TRBD2
J: TRBJ2-1

CDR3: CAGSLREETQYF
DNA: TGTGCCGGGAGTCTCAGGGAGGAGACCCAGTACTTC
size: few
V: TRBV30
D: .
J: TRBJ2-5

CDR3: CSVMPVPDTQYF
DNA: TGCAGCGTTATGCCGGTTCCAGATACGCAGTATTTT
size: .
V: TRBV29-1
D: .
J: TRBJ2-3

CDR3: CASSPPQGRQETQYF
DNA: TGTGCCAGCAGTCCTCCACAGGGTCGGCAAGAGACCCAGTACTTC
size: .
V: TRBV7-9
D: .
J: TRBJ2-5